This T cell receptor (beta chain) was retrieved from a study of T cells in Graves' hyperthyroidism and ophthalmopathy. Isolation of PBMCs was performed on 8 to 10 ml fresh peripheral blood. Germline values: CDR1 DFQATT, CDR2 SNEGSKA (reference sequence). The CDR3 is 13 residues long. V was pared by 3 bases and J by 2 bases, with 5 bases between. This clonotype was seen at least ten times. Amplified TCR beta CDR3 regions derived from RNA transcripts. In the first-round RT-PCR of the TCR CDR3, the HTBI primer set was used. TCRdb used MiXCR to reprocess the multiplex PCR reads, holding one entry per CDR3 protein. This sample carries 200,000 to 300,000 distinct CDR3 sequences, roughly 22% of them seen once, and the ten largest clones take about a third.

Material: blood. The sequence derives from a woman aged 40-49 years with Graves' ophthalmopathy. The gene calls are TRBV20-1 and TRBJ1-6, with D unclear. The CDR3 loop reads CSASRTYNSPLHF. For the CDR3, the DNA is TGCAGTGCTAGTCGGACCTATAATTCACCCCTCCACTTT.